This paragraph reports one T cell receptor beta chain. The CDR3 sequence is 16 residues long. Per the germline V gene, CDR1 is MNHEY and CDR2 is SMNVEV (reference sequence). After removal of 5 bases from V and 0 bases from J, the junction contained 10 bases not matched to a gene. TCRdb keeps only in-frame clones here, not all; method: immunoSEQ multiplex PCR. The table has approximately 66,000 clones, less than 75% seen once. The data belong to a study of blood T cell repertoires in COVID-19. The sequence derives from a man aged 60 to 69 with acute or convalescent COVID-19. V and J are TRBV27 and TRBJ2-7, with TRBD2 identical over 7 bases. The sample comprised peripheral blood. The CDR3 is CASSVLGTTSSYEQYF. The CDR3 region has the DNA TGTGCCAGCAGTGTGCTAGGGACTACAAGCTCCTACGAGCAGTACTTC.